One and the same sample provided the 17 T cell receptor beta chains below, sequenced in a study of molecular identifiers for immune sequencing clone quantification. TCRdb fed the PCR reads into MiXCR, producing one record per CDR3 protein. The sample includes about 40,000 distinct CDR3 sequences, around 20% of them seen just once. Sequencing was done on a sample of naive CD8+ T cells from blood, with Jurkat cell RNA spiked in. Subset denoted: FACS-sorted CD8+CD4-CCR7+CD45RA+ naive T cells. The receptors were gathered from a human donor in good health. Some libraries in this study had Jurkat cell RNA spiked in.

This clonotype appeared a few times. Just one base apart from a much larger clone, this may be a read error. The chain recombines TRBV12-3 or TRBV12-4 with TRBJ1-2; D unresolved. Between the trimmed V and J ends, which lost 6 bases and 4 bases, there was a span of 9 bases. This CDR3 has 12 residues. The chain's CDR3 is CASSLESYGYTF. CDR3 nucleotide sequence: TGTGCCAGCAGCCTGGAGTCCTATGGCTACACCTTC.

This clonotype was found many times. V gene TRBV7-2 combines with J gene TRBJ1-1, with D tentatively TRBD1 (6 bases). CDR1 is SGHTA and CDR2 is FQGNSA in the germline V gene. Trimming removed 3 bases from V and 4 bases from J, with 6 bases in between. The CDR3 is made up of 12 amino acids. The CDR3 DNA reads TGTGCCAGCAGCTTGACAGGCACTGAAGCTTTCTTT. Protein product: CASSLTGTEAFF.

Ten or more counts support this clonotype. The chain employs TRBV20-1 and TRBJ1-5; perhaps TRBD1 as D (6 bases). Trimming cost V 1 base and J 0 bases, with 22 bases left between them. This CDR3 has 19 amino acids. CDR1 and CDR2 from the germline V gene are DFQATT and SNEGSKA (reference sequence). The DNA of the CDR3 is TGCAGTGCTAGAGGGGGGGCTGGGTTTGAACTATATAGCAATCAGCCCCAGCATTTT. Protein product: CSARGGAGFELYSNQPQHF.

This clonotype appeared many times. The CDR3 loop reads CASSMGPTDEQFF. The CDR3 region has the DNA TGTGCCAGCAGTATGGGACCAACCGACGAGCAGTTCTTC. This chain uses TRBV27 with TRBJ2-1, with D perhaps given as TRBD1 or TRBD2 (5 bases each). The V end was cut by 5 bases, the J end by 10 bases, with 15 bases between. This CDR3 is 13 amino acids long. In germline, CDR1 is MNHEY, CDR2 SMNVEV (reference sequence).

The sample holds many counts of this clonotype. This chain connects TRBV7-9 to TRBJ2-1, with 15 bases lining up with TRBD2. This CDR3 has 18 residues. V gave up 5 bases and J gave up 2 bases; unmatched junction bases: 7. The germline V gene has CDR1 SEHNR and CDR2 FQNEAQ (reference sequence). The CDR3 is CASSGLAGGPSTYNEQFF. CDR3 in DNA: TGTGCCAGCAGCGGACTAGCGGGAGGGCCCTCGACCTACAATGAGCAGTTCTTC.

This clonotype showed up many times. This sequence joins TRBV29-1 and TRBJ1-1; D is ambiguous. The CDR3 contains 12 residues. Germline values: CDR1 SQVTM, CDR2 ANQGSEA. Between the trimmed V and J ends, which lost 5 bases and 0 bases, there was a span of 7 bases. The CDR3 nucleotides read TGCAGCGTTCGAGCAGTGAACACTGAAGCTTTCTTT. Its translation: CSVRAVNTEAFF.

J is TRBJ2-2 and V is TRBV3-1, with D unresolved. The CDR3 spans 16 residues. The ends were cut back, 1 base at V and 0 bases at J, with 9 bases in the middle. Germline V gene lookup returns CDR1 LGHDT and CDR2 YNNKEL (reference sequence). The DNA of the CDR3 is TGTGCCAGCAGCCAAGTGGCGACCACGAACACCGGGGAGCTGTTTTTT. Its translation is CASSQVATTNTGELFF.

This clonotype was picked up many times. This chain links TRBV15 with TRBJ2-2, with TRBD2 identical over 10 bases. Unmatched junction bases numbered 6, after V lost 7 bases and J lost 4 bases. This CDR3 spans 15 amino acids. CDR1 LNHNV and CDR2 YYDKDF come from the germline V gene (reference sequence). CDR3 sequence (DNA): TGTGCCACCAAGGCTAGCGGGAGTAGCACCGGGGAGCTGTTTTTT. It is translated as CATKASGSSTGELFF.

This clonotype appeared many times. This rearrangement joins TRBV7-6 to TRBJ2-1, with a tentative D call TRBD1 (7 bases). V shed 5 bases and J shed 0 bases, with 14 bases lying between them. Germline V gene lookup returns CDR1 SGHVS and CDR2 FNYEAQ. The CDR3 has 16 residues. The DNA of the CDR3 is TGTGCCAGCAGCGAGGGGGCGCGGGGCTCCTACAATGAGCAGTTCTTC. Translation: CASSEGARGSYNEQFF.

The genes are TRBV28 and TRBJ2-5, with D hard to call. CDR3 length equals 13 residues. Between the trimmed V and J ends, which lost 3 bases and 5 bases, there was a span of 10 bases. CDR1 and CDR2 from the germline V gene are MDHEN and SYDVKM. CDR3 sequence reads: CASSFIDGETQYF. The CDR3 nucleotides read TGTGCCAGCAGTTTCATCGACGGGGAGACCCAGTACTTC.

This clonotype came up once. The junction departs from germline at one end; a sequencing error may be responsible. The gene calls are TRBV7-9 and TRBJ2-3, with 7 bases identical to TRBD2. The CDR3 has 12 amino acids. Germline V gene data show CDR1 as SEHNR and CDR2 as FQNEAQ (reference sequence). The CDR3 DNA reads as TGTGCCAGCGGCTTCACTAGCGCATCCCCGTATTTT. Translated, it gives CASGFTSASPYF.

As regards this clonotype: This may stem from a read error, because a much larger clone lies one nucleotide away. V and J are TRBV4-1 and TRBJ2-5; D possibly uses TRBD1 or TRBD2 (6 bases each). The CDR3 length is 16 residues. Germline-derived CDR1 and CDR2 are MGHRA and YSYEKL. CDR3 in amino acids: CASSSWVGGGGETQCF. CDR3 bases: TGCGCCAGCAGCTCTTGGGTAGGAGGAGGGGGAGAGACCCAGTGCTTC.

As concerns this clonotype: A much larger clone lies one base from this, so it may be a read error. The chain combines TRBV4-3 with TRBJ2-3; 15 positions match TRBD2. Germline V gene sequence: CDR1 LGHNA, CDR2 YSLEER. V lost 4 bases, J lost 2 bases, and 10 bases stayed unmatched. The CDR3 totals 19 residues. The CDR3 sequence: CASSPHGLAGGGTTDTQYF. The DNA of the CDR3 is TGCGCCAGCAGCCCCCATGGACTAGCGGGAGGGGGCACCACAGATACGCAGTATTTT.

This clonotype was seen at least ten times. The rearrangement links TRBV29-1 to TRBJ1-5; D might be TRBD1 (6 bases). The CDR3 runs to 12 residues. Germline CDR1 SQVTM, CDR2 ANQGSEA. V dropped 0 bases and J dropped 15 bases, with 15 bases sitting between them. Written as DNA, the CDR3 is TGCAGCGTTGAAGATCAACAGGGCGCCCGGCATTTT. Amino acid sequence: CSVEDQQGARHF. Combining the CDR3 with reference TRBV29-1 and TRBJ1-5 gives the whole variable domain SAVISQKPSRDICQRGTSLTIQCQVDSQVTMMFWYRQQPGQSLTLIATANQGSEATYESGFVIDKFPISRPNLTFSTLTVSNMSPEDSSIYLCSVEDQQGARHFGDGTRLSIL.

The chain uses TRBV11-2 and TRBJ1-1, with no clear D. With 0 bases removed from V and 5 bases from J, the gap between germline ends came to 7 bases. There are 13 residues in the CDR3. In germline, CDR1 is SGHAT, CDR2 FQNNGV. The CDR3 loop is CASSLELGTEAFF. In DNA, the CDR3 is TGTGCCAGCAGCTTAGAGTTAGGGACTGAAGCTTTCTTT.

This clonotype was seen ten or more times. The V and J genes are TRBV14 and TRBJ2-3, with TRBD1 as a possible D gene (5 bases). V was trimmed by 0 bases and J by 2 bases, leaving 12 bases between them. This CDR3 is 16 amino acids long. Germline CDR1 reads SGHDN; CDR2 reads FVKESK. CDR3 amino acids: CASSQDRTYPTDTQYF. DNA for the CDR3: TGTGCCAGCAGCCAAGATCGGACATATCCCACAGATACGCAGTATTTT.

In its sample, this clonotype was seen many times. The rearrangement joins TRBV6-6 to TRBJ2-2; D not resolved. CDR1 and CDR2 from the germline V gene are MNHNY and SVGAGI (reference sequence). The CDR3 has 12 amino acids. V lost 2 bases and J 7 bases, leaving 5 bases between the germline ends. The CDR3 region has the DNA TGTGCCAGCAGTTACGGCATCGGGGAGCTGTTTTTT. Amino acid sequence: CASSYGIGELFF.